This passage covers 20 T cell receptor beta chains from one sample sequenced in a study of cytomegalovirus exposure and HLA in healthy donors. Clones were read by immunoSEQ multiplex PCR, and TCRdb kept only the in-frame ones, dropping some. The sample shows 150,000 or so clones, about 86% of them seen only once. Sequencing used PBMCs. The source of these receptors is a human donor in good health.

V gene TRBV6-6 combines with J gene TRBJ2-1; TRBD1 matches at 12 bases. V lost 6 bases, J lost 7 bases, and 4 bases stayed unmatched. Per the germline V gene, CDR1 is MNHNY and CDR2 is SVGAGI (reference sequence). The CDR3 sequence is 14 residues long. DNA of the CDR3: TGTGCCAGCAGGGGACAGGGGGCGGGGAATGAGCAGTTCTTC. Its translation is CASRGQGAGNEQFF.

This rearrangement joins TRBV27 to TRBJ2-5; TRBD2 matches 11 bases. Germline-derived CDR1 and CDR2 are MNHEY and SMNVEV (reference sequence). CDR3 length equals 15 residues. The ends lost 6 bases at V and 4 bases at J; junction bases unmatched: 7. Here the CDR3 DNA reads TGTGCCAGCAGCGAAATAGCGGGGGGGCGAGAGACCCAGTACTTC. It is translated as CASSEIAGGRETQYF.

The genes are TRBV29-1 and TRBJ1-1; unclear D gene. The CDR3 covers 12 residues. The V gene's germline CDR1 is SQVTM and CDR2 ANQGSEA. V was clipped by 0 bases and J by 3 bases, with 5 bases between them. The CDR3 region is CSVEDGYTEAFF. For the CDR3, the DNA is TGCAGCGTTGAAGACGGTTACACTGAAGCTTTCTTT. Variable domain in full (rest from reference TRBV29-1 and TRBJ1-1): SAVISQKPSRDICQRGTSLTIQCQVDSQVTMMFWYRQQPGQSLTLIATANQGSEATYESGFVIDKFPISRPNLTFSTLTVSNMSPEDSSIYLCSVEDGYTEAFFGQGTRLTVV.

In the case of this clone: An end of the junction does not agree with germline; a read error may underlie this. This sequence joins TRBV30 and TRBJ1-2; 8 positions match TRBD1. Germline V gene data show CDR1 as GTSNPN and CDR2 as SVGIG (reference sequence). The CDR3 contains 16 residues. The CDR3 region is CAGRGTGVSWGNGYTF. CDR3 sequence (DNA): TGTGCCGGGAGGGGGACAGGAGTGTCTTGGGGAAATGGCTACACCTTC.

The chain links TRBV28 to TRBJ2-7; TRBD2 might be the D (5 bases). The CDR3 sequence is 16 residues long. The V gene's germline CDR1 is MDHEN and CDR2 SYDVKM. V shed 1 base and J shed 0 bases, with 13 bases lying between them. CDR3 bases: TGTGCCAGCAGTTTATCCGCTAGCAGCCTCTCCTACGAGCAGTACTTC. This sequence encodes CASSLSASSLSYEQYF.

CDR3 region: CASSPGQGRDYGYTF. In nucleotides, the CDR3 is TGTGCCAGCTCACCCGGACAGGGAAGGGACTATGGCTACACCTTC. J is TRBJ1-2 and V is TRBV18; 8 bases match TRBD1. The CDR3 consists of 15 residues. In germline, CDR1 is KGHSH, CDR2 LQKENI. V was clipped by 3 bases and J by 3 bases; unmatched bases: 6.

Here the CDR3 reads CASSARQGVNTEAFF. CDR3 nucleotide sequence: TGTGCCAGCAGCGCTCGACAGGGAGTGAACACTGAAGCTTTCTTT. The chain links TRBV7-8 to TRBJ1-1, with 7 bases matching TRBD1. V dropped 5 bases and J dropped 0; count of bases not matched to a gene: 6. CDR1 is SGHVS and CDR2 is FQNEAQ in the germline V gene. The CDR3 runs to 15 residues.

The V gene is TRBV21-1, the J gene TRBJ1-5. TRBV21-1 is annotated as a pseudogene. This CDR3 region has 15 residues. Here the CDR3 reads CASSKWGGANQPQHF. The DNA of the CDR3 is TGTGCCAGCAGCAAATGGGGAGGGGCGAATCAGCCCCAGCATTTT.

The V and J genes are TRBV6-4 and TRBJ2-1; 9 nucleotides align to TRBD2. Germline assignment: CDR1 MRHNA and CDR2 SNTAGT. The CDR3 spans 18 residues. V lost 0 bases and J lost 2; bases outside the gene matches: 8. CDR3: CASSDSVSGRPTYNEQFF. The CDR3 DNA reads TGTGCCAGCAGTGACTCTGTTAGCGGGAGACCTACCTACAATGAGCAGTTCTTC.

This clone is a singleton in its sample. J is TRBJ2-1 and V is TRBV7-8; tentative D call: TRBD1 (6 bases). Trimming stripped 5 bases from V and 7 bases from J, with 9 bases between. Germline V gene lookup returns CDR1 SGHVS and CDR2 FQNEAQ. This CDR3 has 12 amino acids. The CDR3 protein is CASSPDRNEQFF. CDR3 DNA sequence: TGTGCCAGCAGCCCGGACAGAAATGAGCAGTTCTTC. The full variable domain, in which reference TRBV7-8 and TRBJ2-1 provide the parts outside the CDR3, is GAGVSQSPRYKVAKRGQDVALRCDPISGHVSLFWYQQALGQGPEFLTYFQNEAQLDKSGLPSDRFFAERPEGSVSTLKIQRTQQEDSAVYLCASSPDRNEQFFGPGTRLTVL.

This sequence joins TRBV27 and TRBJ1-3; no clear D. This CDR3 is built from 15 residues. Trimming cost V 5 bases and J 5 bases, with 16 bases left between them. From germline, CDR1 is MNHEY and CDR2 SMNVEV (reference sequence). In DNA, the CDR3 is TGTGCCAGCAGTCCCCGGCGGGGAAAGAGAAACACCATATATTTT. This translates into CASSPRRGKRNTIYF.

V is TRBV13 and J is TRBJ2-3; 9 nucleotides match TRBD1. CDR3 length equals 15 residues. V shed 2 bases and J 5 bases; nucleotides not matched to a gene: 5. The germline gives CDR1 PRHDT, CDR2 FYEKMQ (reference sequence). CDR3 sequence (DNA): TGTGCCAGCAGCTTATACAGGGGGCGACTAGATACGCAGTATTTT. Translated, it gives CASSLYRGRLDTQYF.

The rearrangement links TRBV7-2 to TRBJ1-1, with 10 bases identical to TRBD1. Germline V gene data show CDR1 as SGHTA and CDR2 as FQGNSA. The V segment lost 3 bases and the J segment 8 bases; nucleotides outside the gene matches: 0. The CDR3 has 12 residues. The CDR3 DNA follows: TGTGCCAGCAGCTTGGGACAGGGGGAAGCTTTCTTT. As protein: CASSLGQGEAFF.

The J gene is TRBJ2-3, the V gene TRBV9; TRBD2 agrees at 7 bases. Per germline, CDR1 SGDLS and CDR2 YYNGEE. J was trimmed by 5 bases and V by 0 bases; bases with no gene match: 3. This CDR3 has 14 amino acids. The CDR3 sequence is CASSVATGGDTQYF. DNA of the CDR3: TGTGCCAGCAGCGTAGCTACGGGGGGAGATACGCAGTATTTT. The variable domain in full, with the rest retrieved from reference TRBV9 and TRBJ2-3, is DSGVTQTPKHLITATGQRVTLRCSPRSGDLSVYWYQQSLDQGLQFLIQYYNGEERAKGNILERFSAQQFPDLHSELNLSSLELGDSALYFCASSVATGGDTQYFGPGTRLTVL.

The CDR3, as DNA: TGTGCCAGCAGTGAATGGGGCTTCGGATCTCAACCCAAACCTCTATTGAACACCGGGGAGCTGTTTTTT. Translation: CASSEWGFGSQPKPLLNTGELFF. The V and J genes are TRBV6-1 and TRBJ2-2; tentative D call: TRBD1 (5 bases). This CDR3 has 23 residues. Germline assignment: CDR1 MNHNS and CDR2 SASEGT. V was pared by 2 bases and J by 1 base, with 32 bases between.

The CDR3 reads CASSPGVTGLTEAFF. CDR3 in DNA: TGCGCCAGCAGCCCGGGGGTGACAGGGTTGACTGAAGCTTTCTTT. The genes are TRBV5-1 and TRBJ1-1; the match to TRBD1 covers 7 bases. The trim removed 4 bases at V and 5 bases at J, leaving 11 bases unmatched. The CDR3 extends over 15 amino acids. The germline V gene has CDR1 SGHRS and CDR2 YFSETQ.

The chain links TRBV27 to TRBJ2-5; the D gene is possibly TRBD1 (5 bases). Germline V lookup: CDR1 MNHEY, CDR2 SMNVEV (reference sequence). The CDR3 runs to 14 residues. Trimming removed 3 bases at V and 3 bases at J, with 11 bases between. The CDR3 region is CASSLAGLEETQYF. CDR3 in DNA: TGTGCCAGCAGTTTGGCAGGGCTTGAAGAGACCCAGTACTTC.

The chain joins TRBV19 to TRBJ2-3, with a possible D match to TRBD1 (5 bases). The V end was cut by 5 bases, the J end by 5 bases, with 20 bases between. The germline gives CDR1 LNHDA, CDR2 SQIVND (reference sequence). The length of the CDR3 is 16 residues. CDR3 nucleotides: TGTGCCAGTAGTGTATCAAGGGGAAGGCTTATAGATACGCAGTATTTT. This encodes CASSVSRGRLIDTQYF.

The V call is TRBV7-9, the J call TRBJ2-1; the D gene is possibly TRBD2 (5 bases). The CDR3 is 17 amino acids. CDR1 is SEHNR and CDR2 is FQNEAQ in the germline V gene (reference sequence). Trimming stripped 1 base from V and 3 bases from J, with 16 bases between. The CDR3 protein is CASSLVQVREGYNEQFF. DNA for the CDR3: TGTGCCAGCAGCTTAGTGCAAGTGCGAGAGGGCTACAATGAGCAGTTCTTC.

The genes are TRBV5-1 and TRBJ2-5, with TRBD2 matching 8 bases. The CDR3 contains 15 residues. Per germline, CDR1 SGHRS and CDR2 YFSETQ. The J segment lost 2 bases and the V segment lost 4 bases, leaving 7 bases of the junction unmatched. The chain's CDR3 is CASSVLAESQETQYF. The CDR3 DNA follows: TGCGCCAGCAGCGTACTAGCGGAGTCTCAAGAGACCCAGTACTTC.